Listed below are T cell receptor beta chains from one sample, sequenced in a study of blood T cell repertoires in COVID-19. TCRdb's copy holds only in-frame clones and misses some; the assay was immunoSEQ multiplex PCR. The sample has some 250,000 clones; roughly 76% are singletons. Sequenced material: peripheral blood. These receptors all stem from an elderly woman with COVID-19, enrolled during active disease. CDR3s include the opening cysteine and the closing phenylalanine or tryptophan. Fields, in order: D gene, V gene, J gene, clone size, CDR3 DNA, CDR3 protein. A D gene is named only where the DNA matches it firmly. Clone size appears in some rows only: once, few, many, or a class for an expanded clone.

-	TRBV7-9	TRBJ1-4	once	TGTGCCAGCAGCTTTTGGGGGGAGGAAAAACTGTTTTTT	CASSFWGEEKLFF
TRBD1	TRBV2	TRBJ2-4	few	TGTGCCAGCAGGGGGACAGGGGGCAAGAACATTCAGTACTTC	CASRGTGGKNIQYF
TRBD2	TRBV27	TRBJ2-1	-	TGTGCCAGCAGTTTAGTGGCGGGAGGGGTCGCCTACAATGAGCAGTTCTTC	CASSLVAGGVAYNEQFF
-	TRBV28	TRBJ1-2	-	TGTGCCAGCAGTTTCTCGGGGGGCATTGGCTACACCTTC	CASSFSGGIGYTF
TRBD2	TRBV30	TRBJ2-7	many	TGTGCCTGGAGTGTAAGGGGCGGGGGGTTAGAGCAGTACTTC	CAWSVRGGGLEQYF
-	TRBV18	TRBJ2-7	-	TGTGCCAGCTCACCGGGCTACCAGCAGTACTTC	CASSPGYQQYF
TRBD2	TRBV9	TRBJ2-1	-	TGTGCCAGCAGCGTAGTTGCGGGGGGACACAATGAGCAGTTCTTC	CASSVVAGGHNEQFF
TRBD1	TRBV15	TRBJ1-4	-	TGTGCCACCAGCAGACAACTTGGGACAGGGCAATACGAAAAACTGTTTTTT	CATSRQLGTGQYEKLFF
-	TRBV16	TRBJ2-1	-	TGTGCCAGCAGCCAATCCCAGGGGTCCTACAATGAGCAGTTCTTC	CASSQSQGSYNEQFF
-	TRBV7-8	TRBJ1-5	-	TGTGCCAGCAGCTTGGAGGGGGGGTATAGCAATCAGCCCCAGCATTTT	CASSLEGGYSNQPQHF
-	TRBV28	TRBJ1-1	-	TGTGCCAGCACACCCGGGGGGATCACTGAAGCTTTCTTT	CASTPGGITEAFF
-	TRBV7-3	TRBJ2-5	-	TGTGCCAGCAGCCGGGACTCCCAAGAGACCCAGTACTTC	CASSRDSQETQYF
TRBD1	TRBV10-1	TRBJ1-1	few	TGCGCCAGCAGTGATGCAGGGGGCAAGAGTACTGAAGCTTTCTTT	CASSDAGGKSTEAFF
-	TRBV7-2	TRBJ2-7	-	TGTGCCAGCAGCTTAGAGATACGATTGGCTGGAGGGCAGTACTTC	CASSLEIRLAGGQYF
TRBD1	TRBV3-1/TRBV3-2	TRBJ2-7	-	TGTGCCAGCAGCCGCCGTGGGACAGGGAGCTCCTACGAGCAGTACTTC	CASSRRGTGSSYEQYF
TRBD1	TRBV29-1	TRBJ2-5	once	TGCAGCGTCACAAGGGGCAGGGGGCTTTACCAAGAGACCCAGTACTTC	CSVTRGRGLYQETQYF
-	TRBV15	TRBJ2-7	-	TGTGCCACCAGCAGGACTCGTGACCCACCCCCTAACCAATACGAGCAGTACTTC	CATSRTRDPPPNQYEQYF
TRBD1	TRBV3-1/TRBV3-2	TRBJ2-7	-	TGTGCCAGCAGCCAAGTCGACAGGGGCGGCGAGCAGTACTTC	CASSQVDRGGEQYF
-	TRBV29-1	TRBJ2-2	-	TGCAGCGTTGAAAGAGGGCCGAACACCGGGGAGCTGTTTTTT	CSVERGPNTGELFF
-	TRBV7-3	TRBJ1-2	-	TGTGCCAGCAGCTCGGCGACAGGCAGCAGGGGCTACACCTTC	CASSSATGSRGYTF
-	TRBV9	TRBJ1-5	-	TGTGCCAGCAGCGTGGCGACAAATCAGCCCCAGCATTTT	CASSVATNQPQHF
TRBD2	TRBV6-1	TRBJ2-3	-	TGTGCCAGCAGTGACCGGCTAGCGGGATGGGCGGGGGGCACAGATACGCAGTATTTT	CASSDRLAGWAGGTDTQYF
TRBD1	TRBV7-2	TRBJ2-4	-	TGTGCCAGCAGCCCGGGACAGAACCTAGCCAAAAACATTCAGTACTTC	CASSPGQNLAKNIQYF
-	TRBV19	TRBJ2-3	-	TGTGCCTCAGAAAGGCGGGGCAACCCCACAGATACGCAGTATTTT	CASERRGNPTDTQYF
-	TRBV11-2	TRBJ2-7	-	TGTGCCAGCAGCTCCCCGGGGGGAGGGGGTCTCGAGCAGTACTTC	CASSSPGGGGLEQYF
-	TRBV15	TRBJ1-6	-	TGTGCCACCAGCAGAGAGGTAGATGAGTCACCCCTCCACTTT	CATSREVDESPLHF
-	TRBV28	TRBJ1-1	-	TGTGCCAGCAGCCAGGGATTTTTAAGGGGGGCTTTCTTT	CASSQGFLRGAFF